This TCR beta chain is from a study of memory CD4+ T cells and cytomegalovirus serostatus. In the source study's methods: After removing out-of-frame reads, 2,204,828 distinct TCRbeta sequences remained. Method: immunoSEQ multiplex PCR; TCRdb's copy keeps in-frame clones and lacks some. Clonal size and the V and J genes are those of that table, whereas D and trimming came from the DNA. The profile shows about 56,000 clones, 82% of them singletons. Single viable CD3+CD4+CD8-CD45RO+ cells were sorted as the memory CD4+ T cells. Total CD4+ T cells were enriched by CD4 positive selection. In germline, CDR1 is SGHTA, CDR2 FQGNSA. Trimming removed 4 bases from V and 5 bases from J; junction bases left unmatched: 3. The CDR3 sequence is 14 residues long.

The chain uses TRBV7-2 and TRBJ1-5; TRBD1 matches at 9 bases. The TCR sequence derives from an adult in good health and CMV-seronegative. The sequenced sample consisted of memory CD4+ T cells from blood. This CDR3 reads CASSSGQGYQPQHF. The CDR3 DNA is TGTGCCAGCAGCTCCGGACAGGGGTATCAGCCCCAGCATTTT.